One sample yielded the 32 T cell receptor beta chains listed below, sequenced in a study of identifying expanded T cells in peripheral blood. The protocol was immunoSEQ multiplex PCR, while the TCRdb copy is restricted to in-frame clones and leaves out a portion. This table holds some 120,000 clones, roughly 82% found once. The sample consisted of blood. All receptors come from a person aged 18 to 70 in good health.

The genes are TRBV5-6 and TRBJ1-2; TRBD1 agrees at 7 bases. The trim removed 0 bases at V and 4 bases at J, leaving 12 bases unmatched. Germline CDR1 SGHDT, CDR2 YYEEEE. The CDR3 is made up of 17 amino acids. The CDR3 nucleotides read TGTGCCAGCAGCTTGGGGCCCCCTACGACAGGGATCTATGGCTACACCTTC. This encodes CASSLGPPTTGIYGYTF.

CDR3 protein: CASSQDPGPTLRGYTF. CDR3 DNA sequence: TGCGCCAGCAGCCAAGACCCGGGACCGACTCTACGAGGCTACACCTTC. V gene TRBV4-3 combines with J gene TRBJ1-2, with D perhaps TRBD1 (5 bases). V lost 0 bases and J lost 8, with 19 bases in between. CDR3 size: 16 residues. Germline CDR1 and CDR2: LGHNA and YSLEER.

V gene TRBV5-4 combines with J gene TRBJ1-5; D unclear. Germline V CDR1 and CDR2: SGHNT, YYREEE (reference sequence). CDR3 length: 17 amino acids. Trimming removed 2 bases from V and 2 bases from J, with 17 bases in between. The CDR3 sequence: CASSLSISPRGNQPQHF. In DNA, the CDR3 is TGTGCCAGCAGCTTAAGTATCAGCCCCCGTGGCAATCAGCCCCAGCATTTT.

V and J are TRBV5-6 and TRBJ2-3; D is unclear. With 0 bases removed from V and 4 bases from J, the gap between germline ends came to 15 bases. Germline loops: CDR1 SGHDT, CDR2 YYEEEE. CDR3 length equals 16 residues. This CDR3 reads CASSLELGPEADTQYF. The CDR3 DNA reads TGTGCCAGCAGCTTGGAATTGGGCCCTGAGGCAGATACGCAGTATTTT.

The chain links TRBV5-1 to TRBJ1-6; D possibly corresponds to TRBD1 (6 bases). Trimming stripped 4 bases from V and 10 bases from J, with 15 bases between. Germline values: CDR1 SGHRS, CDR2 YFSETQ. There are 14 residues in the CDR3. The CDR3 bases are TGCGCCAGCAGCCTAGACAGGAGGCCCTCACCCCTCCACTTT. Residues: CASSLDRRPSPLHF.

The chain has TRBV5-1 and TRBJ2-5; D is perhaps TRBD2 (7 bases). The CDR3 consists of 15 residues. Germline values: CDR1 SGHRS, CDR2 YFSETQ. Trimming took off 7 bases at V and 1 base at J, with 17 bases between the two ends. The CDR3 sequence: CASGGTGGIQETQYF. CDR3 DNA: TGCGCCAGCGGCGGTACGGGGGGCATCCAAGAGACCCAGTACTTC.

The chain combines TRBV29-1 with TRBJ2-4; the D call may be TRBD1 or TRBD2 (5 bases each). Germline V gene sequence: CDR1 SQVTM, CDR2 ANQGSEA. The CDR3 covers 14 residues. Trimming took 4 bases from V and 5 from J, leaving 15 bases between them. The CDR3 region is CSVAPGQGENIQYF. The CDR3 DNA reads TGCAGCGTTGCCCCGGGGCAGGGAGAAAACATTCAGTACTTC.

This clone was detected once. V gene TRBV30 combines with J gene TRBJ1-2; no definite D call. V lost 2 bases to trimming and J lost 8 bases, with 12 bases between them. Germline CDR1 reads GTSNPN; CDR2 reads SVGIG (reference sequence). The CDR3 runs 12 residues. In nucleotides, the CDR3 is TGTGCCTGGAGTCATCCCGCCATAGGCTACACCTTC. Its protein is CAWSHPAIGYTF.

The rearrangement joins TRBV9 to TRBJ2-1; D is unclear. V lost 0 bases to trimming and J lost 0 bases, with 7 bases between them. The CDR3 runs to 15 residues. Germline CDR1 is SGDLS and CDR2 is YYNGEE. The DNA for the CDR3 is TGTGCCAGCAGCGTAGTCCCAAACTCCTACAATGAGCAGTTCTTC. This gives the protein CASSVVPNSYNEQFF.

The chain uses TRBV18 and TRBJ1-3, with D perhaps matching TRBD1 (5 bases). The V gene lost 4 bases and the J gene lost 2 bases, with 12 bases spanning the gap. Germline CDR1 reads KGHSH; CDR2 reads LQKENI. The CDR3 sequence is 15 residues long. CDR3 loop: CASSQQGVTGNTIYF. The CDR3, as DNA: TGTGCCAGCTCACAACAAGGGGTAACTGGAAACACCATATATTTT.

The chain links TRBV7-8 to TRBJ2-7; 10 bases match TRBD2. With V trimmed by 1 base and J by 3 bases, 12 bases remained unmatched. This CDR3 has 18 amino acids. Per the germline V gene, CDR1 is SGHVS and CDR2 is FQNEAQ. The CDR3 nucleotides read TGTGCCAGCAGCTTAGATCGTGGGGAGCGGGGGGGCTTCTACGAGCAGTACTTC. This translates into CASSLDRGERGGFYEQYF.

This clone was counted once. CDR3 residues: CASSLGSWRDIIQETQYF. In DNA form, the CDR3 reads TGTGCCAGCAGCTTAGGATCTTGGCGAGACATAATCCAAGAGACCCAGTACTTC. This chain uses TRBV7-9 with TRBJ2-5; D gene uncertain. The CDR3 loop spans 18 amino acids. Trimming stripped 1 base from V and 1 base from J, with 19 bases between. Germline assignment: CDR1 SEHNR and CDR2 FQNEAQ (reference sequence).

This clone was detected once. V is TRBV7-2 and J is TRBJ2-7; 7 positions match TRBD1. The CDR3 totals 13 residues. Germline V gives CDR1 SGHTA, CDR2 FQGNSA. The ends lost 5 bases at V and 2 bases at J; junction bases unmatched: 3. Here the CDR3 reads CASSPTGAYEQYF. In DNA form, the CDR3 reads TGTGCCAGCAGCCCTACAGGGGCCTACGAGCAGTACTTC.

The rearrangement uses TRBV6-6 and TRBJ1-2; weak D call: TRBD1 (5 bases). Trimming shortened V by 0 bases and J by 8 bases, and 13 bases separated the two germline ends. In germline, CDR1 is MNHNY, CDR2 SVGAGI (reference sequence). The length of the CDR3 is 14 residues. The DNA of the CDR3 is TGTGCCAGCAGTTACTCCCGGGGGTCAGGAGGCTACACCTTC. It encodes CASSYSRGSGGYTF.

The CDR3 spells CASKTGQDNYGYTF. CDR3 DNA sequence: TGTGCCAGTAAAACGGGACAGGATAACTATGGCTACACCTTC. The chain joins TRBV19 to TRBJ1-2, with 8 nucleotides matching TRBD1. The CDR3 extends over 14 amino acids. The ends lost 7 bases at V and 1 base at J; junction bases unmatched: 5. Germline V CDR1 and CDR2: LNHDA, SQIVND (reference sequence).

This chain joins TRBV15 and TRBJ1-1; tentative D call: TRBD1 (6 bases). V dropped 3 bases and J dropped 1 base, with 9 bases sitting between them. Germline-derived CDR1 and CDR2 are LNHNV and YYDKDF (reference sequence). The CDR3 length is 14 residues. The CDR3 DNA reads as TGTGCCACCAGCAGGGGACATCAGAACACTGAAGCTTTCTTT. This codes for CATSRGHQNTEAFF.

J is TRBJ1-1 and V is TRBV19; maybe TRBD1 (5 bases). Germline CDR1 is LNHDA and CDR2 is SQIVND (reference sequence). This CDR3 contains 18 residues. V was trimmed by 7 bases and J by 3 bases, leaving 27 bases between them. CDR3 DNA sequence: TGTGCCAGTAAAATATCCCAGGCGAGGGCAGGGATGGACACTGAAGCTTTCTTT. Translated, it gives CASKISQARAGMDTEAFF.

The chain is built from TRBV29-1 and TRBJ2-1; 9 positions agree with TRBD1. The CDR3 has 15 amino acids. CDR1 is SQVTM and CDR2 is ANQGSEA in the germline V gene. V shed 3 bases and J 8 bases; nucleotides not matched to a gene: 11. CDR3 residues: CSVENPGQGVDEQFF. The CDR3 nucleotides are TGCAGCGTTGAGAATCCGGGACAGGGAGTAGATGAGCAGTTCTTC.

This clone was counted once. The chain links TRBV2 to TRBJ1-1; no clear D. Trimming stripped 7 bases from V and 0 bases from J, with 9 bases between. The germline V gene encodes CDR1 SNHLY and CDR2 FYNNEI. The CDR3 consists of 13 residues. The DNA of the CDR3 is TGTGCCAGCATTTTCGGATTGAACACTGAAGCTTTCTTT. Translated: CASIFGLNTEAFF.

This chain connects TRBV9 to TRBJ2-3; tentatively, D is TRBD1 or TRBD2 (5 bases each). Trimming stripped 0 bases from V and 0 bases from J, with 5 bases between. CDR1 is SGDLS and CDR2 is YYNGEE in the germline V gene. This CDR3 is 14 amino acids long. This CDR3 is CASSVGDSTDTQYF. In DNA, the CDR3 is TGTGCCAGCAGCGTAGGGGACAGCACAGATACGCAGTATTTT. Full variable domain (rest looked up from reference TRBV9 and TRBJ2-3): DSGVTQTPKHLITATGQRVTLRCSPRSGDLSVYWYQQSLDQGLQFLIQYYNGEERAKGNILERFSAQQFPDLHSELNLSSLELGDSALYFCASSVGDSTDTQYFGPGTRLTVL.

The V call is TRBV2, the J call TRBJ2-1, with a possible D match to TRBD2 (5 bases). Trimming stripped 0 bases from V and 5 bases from J, with 5 bases between. The length of the CDR3 is 13 residues. Germline V gene data show CDR1 as SNHLY and CDR2 as FYNNEI. CDR3 DNA sequence: TGTGCCAGCAGTGAAGCGAGGGACAATGAGCAGTTCTTC. Translation: CASSEARDNEQFF.

This clone came up once. V is TRBV5-1 and J is TRBJ2-2; D tentatively reads TRBD1 or TRBD2 (5 bases each). Germline CDR1 and CDR2: SGHRS and YFSETQ. V was pared by 2 bases and J by 0 bases, with 14 bases between. The CDR3 spans 17 residues. In DNA form, the CDR3 reads TGCGCCAGCAGCTTACATGCTACGGGGCCGAACACCGGGGAGCTGTTTTTT. Amino acid sequence: CASSLHATGPNTGELFF. The variable domain in full, with the rest retrieved from reference TRBV5-1 and TRBJ2-2, is KAGVTQTPRYLIKTRGQQVTLSCSPISGHRSVSWYQQTPGQGLQFLFEYFSETQRNKGNFPGRFSGRQFSNSRSEMNVSTLELGDSALYLCASSLHATGPNTGELFFGEGSRLTVL.

Only a few counts were recorded for this clone. V is TRBV6-5 and J is TRBJ1-1; the D is unclear. Per the germline V gene, CDR1 is MNHEY and CDR2 is SVGAGI. Trimming shortened V by 0 bases and J by 0 bases, and 8 bases separated the two germline ends. The CDR3 has 15 amino acids. CDR3 residues: CASSYSMAVNTEAFF. DNA of the CDR3: TGTGCCAGCAGTTACTCTATGGCGGTGAACACTGAAGCTTTCTTT.

The chain recombines TRBV27 with TRBJ1-2; D possibly corresponds to TRBD1 (6 bases). The CDR3 extends over 14 amino acids. Deletions cut 8 bases from V and 6 bases from J, with 19 bases between. CDR1 is MNHEY and CDR2 is SMNVEV in the germline V gene (reference sequence). CDR3 sequence reads: CASWGWTATNGYTF. In nucleotides, the CDR3 is TGTGCCAGCTGGGGATGGACAGCGACGAATGGCTACACCTTC.

This clone was seen once. V and J are TRBV18 and TRBJ1-5; D gene unclear. The CDR3 spans 15 residues. Trimming shortened V by 2 bases and J by 9 bases, and 17 bases separated the two germline ends. Germline CDR1 reads KGHSH; CDR2 reads LQKENI. The DNA for the CDR3 is TGTGCCAGCTCACCAGTCTCGGGGAGGTCGCGGCCCCAGCATTTT. It codes for CASSPVSGRSRPQHF. The full variable domain, completed using reference TRBV18 and TRBJ1-5, is NAGVMQNPRHLVRRRGQEARLRCSPMKGHSHVYWYRQLPEEGLKFMVYLQKENIIDESGMPKERFSAEFPKEGPSILRIQQVVRGDSAAYFCASSPVSGRSRPQHFGDGTRLSIL.

The chain combines TRBV7-7 with TRBJ2-3; 8 bases line up with TRBD2. The V gene end was trimmed by 5 bases and the J gene end by 6 bases; junction bases not matched to a gene: 13. This CDR3 region has 16 residues. In germline, CDR1 is SSHAT, CDR2 FNYEAQ (reference sequence). CDR3 bases: TGTGCCAGCAGCCATGGACTAAGCGGGGGCGGTGATACGCAGTATTTT. This gives the protein CASSHGLSGGGDTQYF.

The chain joins TRBV19 to TRBJ1-1; TRBD1 aligns across 7 bases. J lost 0 bases, V lost 6 bases, and 7 bases had no gene match. The germline CDR1 and CDR2 sequences are LNHDA and SQIVND (reference sequence). The CDR3 runs to 15 residues. CDR3 region: CASRRQGEVNTEAFF. As DNA, the CDR3 is TGTGCCAGTAGGAGACAGGGAGAGGTGAACACTGAAGCTTTCTTT.

This clone was detected once. The rearrangement uses TRBV6-6 and TRBJ1-3; possibly TRBD1 for D (6 bases). Per the germline V gene, CDR1 is MNHNY and CDR2 is SVGAGI (reference sequence). V lost 2 bases to trimming and J lost 3 bases, with 11 bases between them. The CDR3 consists of 15 residues. DNA for the CDR3: TGTGCCAGCAGTTACGGTTGGGGGCTTGGAAACACCATATATTTT. Protein: CASSYGWGLGNTIYF.

This clone was detected a few times. This chain connects TRBV19 to TRBJ1-1; D perhaps matches TRBD1 (6 bases). This CDR3 is 11 amino acids long. CDR1 is LNHDA, CDR2 SQIVND, per germline (reference sequence). The V and J ends lost 7 bases and 4 bases respectively, with 7 bases between them. This CDR3 is CASKGGTEAFF. CDR3 nucleotides: TGTGCCAGTAAGGGGGGCACTGAAGCTTTCTTT.

This chain links TRBV9 with TRBJ1-2, with D unclear. The CDR3 runs 14 residues. Trimming left V 0 bases short and J 0 bases short, with 6 bases between. Per germline, CDR1 SGDLS and CDR2 YYNGEE. CDR3 amino acids: CASSVGSTNYGYTF. The CDR3, as DNA: TGTGCCAGCAGCGTAGGGAGTACTAACTATGGCTACACCTTC.

J is TRBJ2-7 and V is TRBV4-1; no definite D call. The CDR3 is 15 residues long. Trimming cost V 1 base and J 3 bases, with 13 bases left between them. CDR1 is MGHRA, CDR2 YSYEKL, per germline. The CDR3 nucleotides read TGCGCCAGCAGCCAAGTTTATACAGAGTACTACGAGCAGTACTTC. The encoded protein is CASSQVYTEYYEQYF.

The chain combines TRBV19 with TRBJ1-5; D is undetermined. V dropped 1 base and J dropped 2 bases, with 9 bases sitting between them. The CDR3 is 15 residues long. Germline V lookup: CDR1 LNHDA, CDR2 SQIVND (reference sequence). The CDR3 DNA follows: TGTGCCAGTAGTATAGTCCGGGAAGGCAATCAGCCCCAGCATTTT. It is translated as CASSIVREGNQPQHF.